The T cell receptor beta chain described here comes from a study of blood T cell repertoires in COVID-19. Study overall: The analysed material was cDNA or gDNA that came from T cells, B-cell-depleted T cells, or PBMCs.

Using immunoSEQ multiplex PCR, the repertoire was profiled, and TCRdb retains in-frame clones only, with some absent. The sample consists of 130,000 or so clones, 70% to 90% of them appearing once. Germline V gene data show CDR1 as LGHDT and CDR2 as YNNKEL (reference sequence). This CDR3 is 14 amino acids long. After removal of 4 bases from V and 7 bases from J, the junction contained 6 bases not matched to a gene. Sequences were obtained from peripheral blood. The chain links TRBV3-1 (or the pseudogene TRBV3-2) to TRBJ1-5; TRBD1 matches at 8 bases. The origin of this receptor is a man in his 60s with acute or convalescent COVID-19. CDR3 region: CASSPQGAWQPQHF. CDR3 DNA: TGTGCCAGCAGCCCCCAGGGGGCTTGGCAGCCCCAGCATTTT.